The 15 T cell receptor beta chains in this list originate from one sample, sequenced in a study of cytomegalovirus exposure and HLA in healthy donors. Use of 60 Vbeta and 13 Jbeta primers characterized the PCR. Generated by immunoSEQ multiplex PCR, the TCRdb table keeps only in-frame clones and is missing some. The data show 100,000 or so clones, 77% seen once. Sequences were obtained from PBMCs. These TCRs come from a middle-aged man in good health and CMV-seropositive.

J is TRBJ2-1 and V is TRBV7-9; 11 positions match TRBD2. The CDR3 runs to 18 residues. V dropped 5 bases and J dropped 5; count of bases not matched to a gene: 14. CDR1 and CDR2 from the germline V gene are SEHNR and FQNEAQ (reference sequence). For the CDR3, the DNA is TGTGCCAGCAGCCGGATTCCCGGGACTAGCGGCGTTGACAATGAGCAGTTCTTC. Its translation: CASSRIPGTSGVDNEQFF.

V is TRBV6-1 and J is TRBJ1-4; D unresolved. CDR1 MNHNS and CDR2 SASEGT come from the germline V gene. This CDR3 is 15 amino acids long. Trimming shortened V by 8 bases and J by 2 bases, and 15 bases separated the two germline ends. This CDR3 is CASARGIATNEKLFF. CDR3 sequence (DNA): TGTGCCAGCGCCCGGGGTATCGCCACTAATGAAAAACTGTTTTTT.

A few counts support this clone. CDR3 coding DNA: TGTGCCAGTAGTCAGGGGGTGAATACGCAGTATTTT. It translates to CASSQGVNTQYF. The rearrangement uses TRBV19 and TRBJ2-3, with TRBD1 matching over 7 bases. There are 12 residues in the CDR3. The ends lost 5 bases at V and 7 bases at J; junction bases unmatched: 3. From germline, CDR1 is LNHDA and CDR2 SQIVND (reference sequence).

With regard to this clone: The same CDR3 can be traced to other DNA sequences in this sample. This chain connects TRBV7-9 to TRBJ1-1, with a possible D match to TRBD1 (5 bases). In germline, CDR1 is SEHNR, CDR2 FQNEAQ (reference sequence). Trimming left V 8 bases short and J 5 bases short, with 12 bases between. The CDR3 runs to 12 residues. The chain's CDR3 is CASVAGFTEAFF. In DNA form, the CDR3 reads TGTGCCAGCGTAGCAGGGTTTACTGAAGCTTTCTTT.

The CDR3 DNA reads as TGTGCCAGCATCTCACGGGGGGGAGGGAATCAGCCCCAGCATTTT. This codes for CASISRGGGNQPQHF. The J gene is TRBJ1-5, the V gene TRBV6-6, with TRBD1 as a possible D gene (5 bases). Trimming pared 7 bases from V and 4 bases from J, leaving 17 bases between. The CDR3 runs to 15 residues. CDR1 and CDR2 from the germline V gene are MNHNY and SVGAGI (reference sequence).

The V gene is TRBV7-9, the J gene TRBJ2-3; 9 bases are shared with TRBD1. Germline CDR1 is SEHNR and CDR2 is FQNEAQ (reference sequence). The CDR3 has 18 amino acids. Trimming cost V 2 bases and J 4 bases; bases outside gene matches: 13. The CDR3 region has the DNA TGTGCCAGCAGCTTACCCCAACAGACAGGGGGTAGATCAGATACGCAGTATTTT. Protein: CASSLPQQTGGRSDTQYF.

J is TRBJ1-1 and V is TRBV27; 9 nucleotides match TRBD1. CDR3 length: 17 residues. J gave up 4 bases and V 2 bases, and 11 bases lay outside the gene matches. Germline V gives CDR1 MNHEY, CDR2 SMNVEV (reference sequence). Here the CDR3 DNA reads TGTGCCAGCAGTTTAGACGGGACAGGGTGGGGGGGCACTGAAGCTTTCTTT. It yields the protein CASSLDGTGWGGTEAFF.

This chain joins TRBV19 and TRBJ1-1, with unresolved D. The CDR3 runs 13 residues. The germline gives CDR1 LNHDA, CDR2 SQIVND (reference sequence). The V and J ends lost 3 bases and 1 base respectively, with 6 bases between them. The CDR3 loop reads CASSMSQNTEAFF. The CDR3 DNA sequence: TGTGCCAGTAGTATGTCACAGAACACTGAAGCTTTCTTT.

This clone has just a few counts. The rearrangement links TRBV7-8 to TRBJ1-5, with D uncertain. In germline, CDR1 is SGHVS, CDR2 FQNEAQ. Trimming stripped 2 bases from V and 5 bases from J, with 10 bases between. The CDR3 spans 14 residues. CDR3 bases: TGTGCCAGCAGCTTAAGTTCGGTCCATCAGCCCCAGCATTTT. The encoded protein is CASSLSSVHQPQHF.

The rearrangement uses TRBV6-5 and TRBJ1-6, with 9 bases aligning to TRBD1. The junction had 5 bases not matched to a gene; V was cut back by 6 bases and J by 5 bases. This CDR3 has 15 amino acids. Germline V gene lookup returns CDR1 MNHEY and CDR2 SVGAGI. DNA for the CDR3: TGTGCCAGCAGCCACCGGGACAGGGATAATTCACCCCTCCACTTT. Residues: CASSHRDRDNSPLHF.

V gene TRBV20-1 combines with J gene TRBJ2-2; possible D gene TRBD2, 5 bases. Germline values: CDR1 DFQATT, CDR2 SNEGSKA (reference sequence). There are 10 residues in the CDR3. Between the trimmed V and J ends, which lost 7 bases and 6 bases, there was a span of 6 bases. The CDR3 coding sequence is TGCAGTGGAGGGTCCGGGGAGCTGTTTTTT. It encodes CSGGSGELFF.

V gene TRBV7-9 combines with J gene TRBJ1-1, with D possibly matching TRBD1 (5 bases). Germline V gives CDR1 SEHNR, CDR2 FQNEAQ (reference sequence). The CDR3 runs 12 residues. Trimming took 3 bases from V and 8 from J, leaving 10 bases between them. The CDR3 here is CASSLTVSEAFF. For the CDR3, the DNA is TGTGCCAGCAGCTTGACAGTTTCCGAAGCTTTCTTT. The full variable domain, with the rest looked up from reference TRBV7-9 and TRBJ1-1, is DTGVSQNPRHKITKRGQNVTFRCDPISEHNRLYWYRQTLGQGPEFLTYFQNEAQLEKSRLLSDRFSAERPKGSFSTLEIQRTEQGDSAMYLCASSLTVSEAFFGQGTRLTVV.

This clone was seen a handful of times. The chain joins TRBV5-1 to TRBJ2-2; 8 bases fit TRBD1. Germline loops: CDR1 SGHRS, CDR2 YFSETQ. This CDR3 has 16 amino acids. The junction had 9 bases not matched to a gene; V was cut back by 2 bases and J by 6 bases. CDR3 sequence (DNA): TGCGCCAGCAGCTTCAGTACAGGGGGTATCGCCGGGGAGCTGTTTTTT. Translating it yields CASSFSTGGIAGELFF.

This chain links TRBV6-6 with TRBJ2-3, with D maybe TRBD1 (5 bases). Germline CDR1 and CDR2: MNHNY and SVGAGI (reference sequence). This CDR3 comprises 15 residues. Trimming pared 4 bases from V and 6 bases from J, leaving 17 bases between. The CDR3 loop is CASSFDGGQPDTQYF. CDR3 DNA: TGTGCCAGCAGTTTTGATGGCGGACAACCCGATACGCAGTATTTT.

The J gene is TRBJ1-5, the V gene TRBV18; 7 bases line up with TRBD1. Losses at the gene ends were 6 bases for V and 5 bases for J; bases not matched to a gene: 4. Germline CDR1 KGHSH, CDR2 LQKENI. The CDR3 is 13 residues long. The CDR3 here is CASSPTGDQPQHF. The CDR3, as DNA: TGTGCCAGCTCTCCCACAGGGGATCAGCCCCAGCATTTT.